The clone carrying this TCR beta chain was observed a few times. The study used a library that attached unique molecular identifiers to individual cDNA molecules. TCRdb re-analysed the RACE reads in MiXCR, keeping a single row per CDR3 protein. Here the sample spans 100,000 or so distinct CDR3 sequences, approximately 11% being singletons. The time point was: patch test 2, 6 weeks after DPC sensitization. Indicated treatment: therapeutic diphenylcyclopropenone sensitization with weekly scalp DPC. This sample is part of a study of human T cells and chemical hapten exposure. Looking at the study overall: Alopecia areata, totalis and universalis patients, mostly female, were included.

V lost 9 bases and J lost 9, with 18 bases in between. The CDR3 consists of 14 residues. Per the germline V gene, CDR1 is MNHEY and CDR2 is SMNVEV (reference sequence). The TCR was taken from a man aged 35 to 55 with alopecia areata. Some clones in this sample may be carry-over from other donors' samples. Sequenced material: whole blood, taken in connection with sensitization to the hapten diphenylcyclopropenone (DPC). The chain links TRBV27 to TRBJ1-6; the D gene is possibly TRBD1 (6 bases). The DNA for the CDR3 is TGTGCCAGTGTACTGAGTCGGACAGCTTCACCCCTCCACTTT. This codes for CASVLSRTASPLHF.